This T cell receptor beta chain is drawn from a study of T cell responses to AZD1222 COVID-19 vaccine. Background on the study: Second-dose timings of about 4 or about 12 weeks were pooled.

Repertoires were generated with immunoSEQ multiplex PCR, while TCRdb's copy carries only in-frame clones and drops some. The data show over 150,000 clones, 85% to 95% seen once. V gave up 4 bases and J gave up 8 bases, with 20 bases separating them. Germline values: CDR1 SEHNR, CDR2 FQNEAQ (reference sequence). CDR3 size: 16 residues. This receptor was obtained from an adult in good health. The chain couples TRBV7-9 to TRBJ1-4; unclear D gene. The starting material was peripheral blood, obtained on day 0 of AZD1222 vaccination. The CDR3, as DNA: TGTGCCAGCAGCTCGAATAAGGGCCCGGCTGAGGAAAAACTGTTTTTT. It codes for CASSSNKGPAEEKLFF.